These T cell receptor beta chains were read from a single sample in a study of blood T cell repertoires in COVID-19. Clones were read by immunoSEQ multiplex PCR, and TCRdb kept only the in-frame ones, dropping some. Of more than 110,000 clones in the sample, approximately 87% were seen once. Sequencing was carried out using peripheral blood. These receptors were obtained from a woman aged 40 to 50 with acute or convalescent COVID-19. Each CDR3 is given with its conserved first and last residue. The D gene is left open where the match is weak. Clone size is shown for a subset of rows, as once, few, many or a class of expanded clone.

j_gene: TRBJ2-2
d_gene: TRBD2
abundance: once
v_gene: TRBV2
CDR3aa: CASIPTSGVGTGELFF
CDR3nt: TGTGCCAGCATCCCCACTAGCGGGGTAGGAACCGGGGAGCTGTTTTTT

j_gene: TRBJ1-1
d_gene: -
abundance: -
v_gene: TRBV6-5
CDR3aa: CASSYSNGAEAFF
CDR3nt: TGTGCCAGCAGTTACTCGAACGGGGCTGAAGCTTTCTTT

j_gene: TRBJ2-7
d_gene: -
abundance: -
v_gene: TRBV28
CDR3aa: CASSLSRGYEQYF
CDR3nt: TGTGCCAGCAGTTTAAGTCGAGGGTACGAGCAGTACTTC

j_gene: TRBJ1-5
d_gene: -
abundance: -
v_gene: TRBV2
CDR3aa: CASSGENQPQHF
CDR3nt: TGTGCCAGCAGTGGAGAGAATCAGCCCCAGCATTTT

j_gene: TRBJ2-7
d_gene: TRBD2
abundance: -
v_gene: TRBV12-3/TRBV12-4
CDR3aa: CVSSLAGENEQYF
CDR3nt: TGTGTCAGCAGCCTAGCGGGGGAGAACGAGCAGTACTTC

j_gene: TRBJ2-3
d_gene: -
abundance: few
v_gene: TRBV4-3
CDR3aa: CASSPSSTDTQYF
CDR3nt: TGCGCCAGCAGCCCGAGTAGTACAGATACGCAGTATTTT

j_gene: TRBJ2-1
d_gene: -
abundance: -
v_gene: TRBV4-2
CDR3aa: CASSQEKTMGDNEQFF
CDR3nt: TGTGCCAGCAGCCAAGAAAAGACCATGGGCGACAATGAGCAGTTCTTC

j_gene: TRBJ1-4
d_gene: TRBD1
abundance: -
v_gene: TRBV4-3
CDR3aa: CASSQDGTGGGEKLFF
CDR3nt: TGCGCCAGCAGCCAAGATGGTACAGGGGGTGGGGAAAAACTGTTTTTT

j_gene: TRBJ2-3
d_gene: -
abundance: once
v_gene: TRBV4-1
CDR3aa: CASSQDSAGYTDTQYF
CDR3nt: TGCGCCAGCAGCCAAGATTCAGCGGGCTACACAGATACGCAGTATTTT

j_gene: TRBJ2-7
d_gene: -
abundance: -
v_gene: TRBV28
CDR3aa: CASSSGGEDKQYF
CDR3nt: TGTGCCAGCAGTTCAGGCGGGGAGGATAAGCAGTACTTC

j_gene: TRBJ2-6
d_gene: -
abundance: -
v_gene: TRBV30
CDR3aa: CAWTGRIRLSGANVLTF
CDR3nt: TGTGCCTGGACAGGGCGGATTCGACTCTCTGGGGCCAACGTCCTGACTTTC

j_gene: TRBJ1-1
d_gene: -
abundance: -
v_gene: TRBV7-2
CDR3aa: CASSLRTMNTEAFF
CDR3nt: TGTGCCAGCAGCTTGCGTACTATGAACACTGAAGCTTTCTTT

j_gene: TRBJ1-1
d_gene: TRBD1
abundance: -
v_gene: TRBV6-6
CDR3aa: CASSYISGQPGGEAFF
CDR3nt: TGTGCCAGCAGTTACATTTCTGGGCAGCCAGGGGGAGAAGCTTTCTTT

j_gene: TRBJ1-2
d_gene: -
abundance: -
v_gene: TRBV5-5
CDR3aa: CASSFRDGYTF
CDR3nt: TGTGCCAGCAGCTTCAGGGATGGCTACACCTTC